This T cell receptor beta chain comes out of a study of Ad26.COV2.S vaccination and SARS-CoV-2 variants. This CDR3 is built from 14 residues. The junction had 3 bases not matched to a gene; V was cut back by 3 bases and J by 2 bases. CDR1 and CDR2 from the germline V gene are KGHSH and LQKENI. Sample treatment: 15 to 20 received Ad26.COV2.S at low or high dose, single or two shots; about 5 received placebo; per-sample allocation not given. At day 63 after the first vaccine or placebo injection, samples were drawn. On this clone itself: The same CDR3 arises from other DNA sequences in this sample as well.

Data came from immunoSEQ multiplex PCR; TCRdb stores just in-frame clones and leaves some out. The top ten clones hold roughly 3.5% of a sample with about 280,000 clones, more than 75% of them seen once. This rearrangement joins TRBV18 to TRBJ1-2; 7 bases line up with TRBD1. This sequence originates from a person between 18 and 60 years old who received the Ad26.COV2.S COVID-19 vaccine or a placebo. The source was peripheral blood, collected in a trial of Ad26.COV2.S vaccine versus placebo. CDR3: CASSPPTGNYGYTF. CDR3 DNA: TGTGCCAGCTCACCTCCGACAGGGAACTATGGCTACACCTTC.